One sample yielded the 20 T cell receptor beta chains listed below, sequenced in a study of regulatory T cells in long-lasting Graves disease. This sample's time point: persistent/refractory GD, antithyroid drugs over 5 years with positive TRAb. TCR sequences were obtained from RNA taken from PBMCs. Libraries of TCR beta came from iRepertoire HTBI primers plus Arm-PCR of CDR3 regions. TCRdb re-analysed the multiplex PCR reads in MiXCR, keeping a single row per CDR3 protein. The sample carries 300,000 or so distinct CDR3 sequences, 20% recorded once. The sample was peripheral blood mononuclear cells (PBMCs), taken when the disease was refractory, from a patient treated with antithyroid drugs. These receptors all come from a female donor with Graves disease.

The V call is TRBV6-1, the J call TRBJ1-5, with 7 bases fitting TRBD1. J gave up 1 base and V 8 bases, and 5 bases lay outside the gene matches. The germline V gene has CDR1 MNHNS and CDR2 SASEGT. CDR3 length: 14 residues. In nucleotides, the CDR3 is TGTGCCAGCCTCGACAGGGCGAGCAATCAGCCCCAGCATTTT. Protein sequence: CASLDRASNQPQHF.

The V gene is TRBV10-2, the J gene TRBJ2-4; maybe TRBD2 (7 bases). The CDR3 loop spans 16 amino acids. The V and J ends lost 4 bases and 0 bases respectively, with 13 bases between them. Germline CDR1 is WSHSY and CDR2 is SAAADI. In DNA form, the CDR3 reads TGCGCCAGCAGTGGGGGGCTAGCGGTAGCCAAAAACATTCAGTACTTC. Translated, it gives CASSGGLAVAKNIQYF.

This clonotype has a count of ten or more. The chain has TRBV12-3 or TRBV12-4 and TRBJ2-2, with D perhaps TRBD1 (6 bases). The CDR3 spans 13 residues. V dropped 7 bases and J dropped 6 bases, with 12 bases sitting between them. DNA of the CDR3: TGTGCCAGCACCATATCAGGGGCCGGGGAGCTGTTTTTT. Translation: CASTISGAGELFF.

This clonotype was observed many times. The chain links TRBV6-1 to TRBJ2-7, with D unclear. Trimming pared 6 bases from V and 5 bases from J, leaving 8 bases between. CDR3 length equals 11 residues. Per germline, CDR1 MNHNS and CDR2 SASEGT. CDR3: CASRLNHEQYF. CDR3 bases: TGTGCCAGCAGACTCAACCACGAGCAGTACTTC.

This clonotype has a count of ten or more. The CDR3 protein is CASSLETGKYEQYF. CDR3 nucleotides: TGTGCCAGCAGTTTGGAGACAGGGAAATACGAGCAGTACTTC. V usage is TRBV12-3 or TRBV12-4 and J usage is TRBJ2-7; 7 positions agree with TRBD1. The junction had 6 bases not matched to a gene; V was cut back by 3 bases and J by 4 bases. This CDR3 has 14 residues.

This clonotype was picked up many times. The CDR3 DNA is TGTGCCAGCAGCTTAGATCTGACCTTCACTCCCACTTACTACGAGCAGTACTTC. Translation gives CASSLDLTFTPTYYEQYF. The J gene is TRBJ2-7, the V gene TRBV11-2; D is ambiguous. Trimming cost V 0 bases and J 3 bases, with 21 bases left between them. The CDR3 loop spans 18 amino acids. Germline V gene data show CDR1 as SGHAT and CDR2 as FQNNGV.

V is TRBV20-1 and J is TRBJ2-2, with a tentative D call TRBD1 (6 bases). The germline CDR1 and CDR2 sequences are DFQATT and SNEGSKA (reference sequence). CDR3 length: 15 amino acids. V was pared by 7 bases and J by 0 bases, with 15 bases between. The CDR3 spells CSGTDSVANTGELFF. CDR3 nucleotide sequence: TGCAGTGGCACGGACAGCGTCGCGAACACCGGGGAGCTGTTTTTT.

This clonotype was detected only a few times. The J gene is TRBJ1-6, the V gene TRBV15; D uncertain. Trimming stripped 0 bases from V and 6 bases from J, with 12 bases between. The CDR3 loop spans 16 amino acids. CDR1 and CDR2 from the germline V gene are LNHNV and YYDKDF (reference sequence). CDR3 residues: CATSRDRPEANSPLHF. The CDR3 DNA reads TGTGCCACCAGCAGAGACAGACCGGAGGCTAATTCACCCCTCCACTTT.

This clonotype was seen many times. The V and J genes are TRBV11-2 and TRBJ1-1; D might be TRBD1 (5 bases). The CDR3 is made up of 14 amino acids. Germline CDR1 and CDR2: SGHAT and FQNNGV. Trimming removed 5 bases from V and 5 bases from J, with 15 bases in between. The CDR3 here is CASSRQPGKTEAFF. CDR3 in DNA: TGTGCCAGCAGCCGACAGCCGGGGAAAACTGAAGCTTTCTTT.

This chain joins TRBV7-9 and TRBJ2-7, with 9 bases fitting TRBD1. The CDR3 is made up of 15 amino acids. J lost 5 bases, V lost 3 bases, and 8 bases had no gene match. Per germline, CDR1 SEHNR and CDR2 FQNEAQ (reference sequence). The CDR3 nucleotides read TGTGCCAGCAGCTTCGGGACAGGGACTTCCCACGAGCAGTACTTC. This translates into CASSFGTGTSHEQYF.

The chain has TRBV5-1 and TRBJ2-7, with 8 bases that match TRBD2. The CDR3 length is 16 residues. Germline-derived CDR1 and CDR2 are SGHRS and YFSETQ. V lost 2 bases, J lost 2 bases, and 9 bases stayed unmatched. DNA for the CDR3: TGCGCCAGCAGCTTAGGACTAGCCCCAAACACCTACGAGCAGTACTTC. Translation: CASSLGLAPNTYEQYF.

The chain is built from TRBV2 and TRBJ1-1; no definite D call. V was clipped by 5 bases and J by 0 bases, with 13 bases between them. Looked up from germline, CDR1 is SNHLY and CDR2 is FYNNEI. The CDR3 runs to 15 residues. Here the CDR3 reads CASSPPADLNTEAFF. DNA for the CDR3: TGTGCCAGCAGTCCCCCCGCCGACTTGAACACTGAAGCTTTCTTT. Full variable domain (outside the CDR3, taken from reference TRBV2 and TRBJ1-1): EPEVTQTPSHQVTQMGQEVILRCVPISNHLYFYWYRQILGQKVEFLVSFYNNEISEKSEIFDDQFSVERPDGSNFTLKIRSTKLEDSAMYFCASSPPADLNTEAFFGQGTRLTVV.

This chain connects TRBV20-1 to TRBJ2-2; 15 nucleotides agree with TRBD2. There are 20 residues in the CDR3. The germline V gene encodes CDR1 DFQATT and CDR2 SNEGSKA (reference sequence). After removal of 3 bases from V and 1 base from J, the junction contained 12 bases not matched to a gene. The DNA for the CDR3 is TGCAGTGCTAGTTTACCCTTGGGACTAGCGGGAGGACGGAACACCGGGGAGCTGTTTTTT. Amino acids: CSASLPLGLAGGRNTGELFF.

The chain recombines TRBV6-5 with TRBJ1-4; D perhaps matches TRBD1 (6 bases). With 2 bases removed from V and 3 bases from J, the gap between germline ends came to 10 bases. The CDR3 totals 15 residues. CDR1 and CDR2 (germline): MNHEY, SVGAGI. CDR3 nucleotide sequence: TGTGCCAGCAGTTACGGGGGGGCTGCTAATGAAAAACTGTTTTTT. Amino acid sequence: CASSYGGAANEKLFF.

The rearrangement joins TRBV20-1 to TRBJ1-2; D is uncertain. Germline V CDR1 and CDR2: DFQATT, SNEGSKA (reference sequence). Trimming shortened V by 6 bases and J by 2 bases, and 13 bases separated the two germline ends. The length of the CDR3 is 13 residues. As DNA, the CDR3 is TGCAGTGCGCCCGTCAGCTCCAACTATGGCTACACCTTC. Amino acids: CSAPVSSNYGYTF.

This clonotype showed up just a few times. J is TRBJ2-2 and V is TRBV12-3 or TRBV12-4; D is possibly TRBD1 (6 bases). The CDR3 totals 15 residues. V was cut by 3 bases and J by 3 bases, with 11 bases left in between. CDR3 DNA: TGTGCCAGCAGTTTTATGGGGGCTCACACCGGGGAGCTGTTTTTT. It is translated as CASSFMGAHTGELFF.

The chain employs TRBV28 and TRBJ2-3, with D uncertain. V lost 7 bases and J 3 bases, leaving 14 bases between the germline ends. Germline V lookup: CDR1 MDHEN, CDR2 SYDVKM. The CDR3 runs 14 residues. CDR3 DNA: TGTGCCAGCACTGGTTCGGGCGTGACAGATACGCAGTATTTT. It yields the protein CASTGSGVTDTQYF.

A few counts support this clonotype. The chain has TRBV20-1 and TRBJ2-3; TRBD2 matches at 7 bases. The CDR3 has 12 residues. V was clipped by 7 bases and J by 3 bases; unmatched bases: 4. Germline V gene lookup returns CDR1 DFQATT and CDR2 SNEGSKA (reference sequence). The CDR3 loop reads CSGNGRTDTQYF. DNA of the CDR3: TGCAGTGGGAACGGGAGGACAGATACGCAGTATTTT.

The rearrangement uses TRBV20-1 and TRBJ2-7; D may be TRBD2 (6 bases). With 3 bases removed from V and 2 bases from J, the gap between germline ends came to 14 bases. CDR3 size: 14 residues. Per germline, CDR1 DFQATT and CDR2 SNEGSKA (reference sequence). The CDR3 coding sequence is TGCAGTGCTAGTGGGGACTGGTTAACCTACGAGCAGTACTTC. Its translation is CSASGDWLTYEQYF.

This clonotype was detected ten times or more. The V call is TRBV2, the J call TRBJ2-3; TRBD1 is a possible D gene (6 bases). Germline V gives CDR1 SNHLY, CDR2 FYNNEI. This CDR3 is 15 amino acids long. V lost 5 bases to trimming and J lost 2 bases, with 14 bases between them. The CDR3 spells CASSSLQGTTDTQYF. CDR3 bases: TGTGCCAGCAGTTCCTTACAGGGTACCACAGATACGCAGTATTTT.